A single T cell receptor (beta chain) is shown here with its context. It lacks a known antigen. Base qualities are not at hand, and no much larger clone is one base apart. The entry originates in a study of cytomegalovirus exposure and HLA in healthy donors (dated by TCRdb to the late 2010s). Background for the entire study: According to an earlier analysis of around 600 of the donors, about 170 million T cells yielded roughly 100 million unique TCR beta sequences and 276 Gb of sequence data. Roughly 300 gigabases of sequencing data and tens of millions of unique TCR sequences were included in an early release covering several hundred HLA-typed donors. Of the approximately 400 genotyped donors, about 84% fell in the genetic ancestry cluster associated with self-reported Caucasian donors. The aim of the study was to test whether cataloging public T cell receptors could identify signatures of past pathogen exposure. The study used immunosequencing to profile the T cell repertoires of 670 or so subjects and linked those repertoires to cytomegalovirus serostatus. A separate validation cohort of over 95 different subjects was used in addition to the roughly 670-subject first cohort. High-throughput TCR immunosequencing, statistical association of individual TCRs with disease status, and machine learning were combined to predict cytomegalovirus infection status. In a later analysis, previously published TCR beta repertoires from about 670 donors were re-analyzed and high-resolution HLA genotyping was added so that TCR occurrence patterns could be studied. The later analysis used no new phenotypic data to find candidate immune exposures, relying instead on TCR beta sequences and their occurrence across donors. An earlier analysis of 587 of the donors used high-throughput TCR beta sequencing to judge whether each TCR beta V gene segment behaved as functional or pseudogenic. Alongside the repertoire data, information on donor age, sex, ethnicity and CMV serostatus was compiled. A later genetic analysis used genome-wide SNP genotypes for about three fifths of the roughly 700 donors, treating that subset as a discovery cohort. All discovery cohort repertoires had been generated on a single sequencing platform. Both class I and class II loci were covered by HLA typing, at four-digit resolution. Typing coverage varied by locus: roughly 620-630 donors for A, B, C, DRB1 and DQB1; some 520 for DQA1; more than 600 for DPA1; fewer than 480 for DPB1. Four or five DR-DQ haplotypes were handled as single units for association and clustering because linkage in the cohort was strong. Among roughly 370 genotyped donors of the cohort, an average of approximately 240,000 unique TCR beta nucleotide sequences were sequenced per donor, roughly 20% of them non-productive. The paper's findings and limits, for the study overall: In a later analysis, the rate of TCR association differed among HLA loci, with DRB1 alleles having the most associated TCRs and HLA-C alleles having the fewest. A cluster of highly shared sequence variants was judged likely to represent a technical artifact of the sequencing pipeline. Immune exposure information for the cohort was limited to CMV serostatus. An association between a missense DCLRE1C variant and V-gene and J-gene trimming of TCR beta chains was found in a later genetic analysis and replicated in an independent cohort. Most TCR sequences were seen in very few donors, while some public TCRs were found in many individuals. Because the 87-base-pair reads could not distinguish some IMGT-functional V segments, including TRBV6-2 and TRBV6-3, those segments were excluded. At a false discovery rate of 0.05, a later analysis linked around 15,000 TCR beta sequences to specific HLA alleles. Sequencing depth was assumed to be roughly uniform across donors in the presence/absence analyses, though that assumption may not hold. A further reported finding was that TCR beta sequences accurately predicted the HLA-A and HLA-B alleles for most subjects in the first cohort. Only TCR beta chains were sequenced in this cohort, and the absence of alpha or paired-chain data limited detectable features. When HLA alleles, especially DR and DQ, strongly co-occurred, TCR associations were difficult to assign to individual alleles. A total of 150 or so TCR beta chains were listed by the study as associated with cytomegalovirus. Correlated functional status among segregating V segments might be attributable to linkage disequilibrium, but an unknown experimental factor could not be ruled out. Cytomegalovirus status was reported to be diagnosed by the classifier with high specificity and sensitivity in both the original and validation cohorts. In a later analysis, HLA-associated TCR beta chains showed more clonal expansion and lower generation probabilities than non-associated chains that were equally common. A few of the identified cytomegalovirus-associated TCR beta chains were confirmed in vitro to be specific for cytomegalovirus antigens. In an earlier analysis of about 600 of the donors, most TCR beta V segments appeared in productive rearrangements about 87% or about 30% of the time, broadly matching IMGT annotations. According to the authors, the approach could potentially be generalized to other disease states and immunological phenotypes. The earlier analysis of a few hundred of the donors excluded 15 to 20 rarely observed V segments, including chromosome 9 orphons, because counts were too low. According to a later analysis, parvovirus B19, influenza, CMV and Epstein-Barr virus appeared linked to several top co-occurrence clusters. HLA typing was unavailable for some donors at each locus, so association tests used only the typed subset. Most CMV-associated TCR beta chains appeared to be HLA-restricted in a later analysis, and the HLA associations seemed to be driven largely by CMV exposure. A later genetic analysis reported fewer N-insertions in productive TCRs among donors in an Asian-associated ancestry cluster than the roughly 640-donor mean.

The cohort comprised approximately 700 healthy bone marrow donors. At the time of sampling, all cohort members were nominally healthy, though unrecorded immune exposures were likely present. The donor tested CMV seronegative, placing the donor among the 350 to 400 seronegative members of the cohort. Each donor provided a peripheral blood sample, and peripheral blood mononuclear cells were used for TCR beta sequencing. Genomic DNA was extracted from the blood cell samples with the Qiagen DNeasy Blood Extraction Kit. CDR1 and CDR2 are read off the germline V gene as SGDLS and YYNGEE. CDR3 length: 17 amino acids, cysteine to phenylalanine. Only the CDR3 part of the read is kept: 51 bases, read in frame from the first base. The V end gives up 3 bases and the J end 5 bases, leaving 15 bases in the junction not matched to a gene. Receptor libraries were prepared by the immunoSEQ multiplex PCR assay. A mixture of 60 forward primers for TCR Vbeta segments and 13 reverse primers for TCR Jbeta segments was used in the multiplex PCR. The CDR3 region of rearranged TCR beta genes was amplified from genomic DNA by a multiplex PCR assay. On the Illumina HiSeq System, the amplified TCR beta libraries were sequenced as 87-base-pair reads. In the authors' own workflow: In a later analysis, roughly 80 million unique TCR beta chains were counted across the 666 repertoires, and roughly 11 million of these chains were shared by at least two donors. Raw reads were error-corrected and collapsed into unique sequences with a nearest-neighbor algorithm that merged closely related sequences to remove PCR and sequencing errors. Alignment of CDR3 sequences to IMGT reference sequences was used to assign V, D and J gene segments. For a sequence to be retained, a match of at least six nucleotides to both a V gene segment and a J gene segment was required. Rearrangements were called productive when the CDR3 lacked stop codons and stayed in frame with V and J; all others were non-productive. Following IMGT convention, CDR3 was defined as the stretch from the second conserved V-encoded cysteine to the conserved J-encoded phenylalanine. The earlier analysis of roughly 590 of the donors excluded any sequence lacking an unambiguous match to a single V gene segment. In an earlier analysis of a few hundred of the donors, V segments were called functional above 56.7% productive rearrangements and were called segregating when the between-donor standard deviation exceeded 5%. A statistical classification framework was built to diagnose cytomegalovirus status from the catalog of TCR beta chain sequences. V and J gene assignment, in a later analysis, came from comparing TCR nucleotide sequences with IMGT/GENE-DB human TR gene sequences. Using the TCRdist pipeline, a later analysis assigned CDR3 sequences along with most-parsimonious VDJ recombination scenarios. In a later analysis, each TCR beta chain was defined by its CDR3 amino acid sequence together with its V-gene family, and reads without a unique V-gene family were excluded. A later analysis removed 592 highly shared, low-generation-probability nucleotide sequences to deal with suspected cross-contamination and a sequencing artifact. A later analysis calculated a clonal expansion index for each public chain from normalized within-repertoire ranks of inferred template counts. In a later analysis, generation probabilities were computed using a VDJ recombination model fitted to out-of-frame rearrangements, and the results were checked against IGoR. In a later analysis, TCR-TCR, TCR-HLA and TCR-CMV co-occurrence was scored with hypergeometric tests, and a repertoire-size bias correction was applied to TCR pairs. In a later analysis, false discovery rates were estimated by permuting HLA or CMV assignments 20 times. A later analysis grouped co-occurring TCRs with DBSCAN, adding TCRdist sequence similarity when clustering within HLA-allele-positive subsets. Repertoires with fewer than 30,000 or more than 120,000 public chains were left out of co-occurrence clustering, as were five repertoires with anomalous nucleotide sharing. Entries here come from immuneACCESS through TCRdb and include only in-frame sequences with V and J called. Some clones fail to appear in such tables; in the studies checked, an unresolved V gene covers under half of the shortfall, and the cause of the remainder is unknown. That table gives V, J and clone size, and the DNA gave D and trimming. The sample records fewer than 250,000 clones, 81% of which are singletons. The ten largest clonotypes hold more than 1.5% of the sample.

The sample consisted of PBMCs. The clonotype comes from a man aged 18 to 29 in good health and CMV-seronegative. The rearrangement joined TRBV9 to TRBJ2-5, with TRBD1 matching 8 junction bases. The CDR3 is CASSAANGGRGQETQYF. The DNA sequence is as follows: TGTGCCAGCAGCGCCGCGAACGGGGGCAGGGGGCAGGAGACCCAGTACTTC.